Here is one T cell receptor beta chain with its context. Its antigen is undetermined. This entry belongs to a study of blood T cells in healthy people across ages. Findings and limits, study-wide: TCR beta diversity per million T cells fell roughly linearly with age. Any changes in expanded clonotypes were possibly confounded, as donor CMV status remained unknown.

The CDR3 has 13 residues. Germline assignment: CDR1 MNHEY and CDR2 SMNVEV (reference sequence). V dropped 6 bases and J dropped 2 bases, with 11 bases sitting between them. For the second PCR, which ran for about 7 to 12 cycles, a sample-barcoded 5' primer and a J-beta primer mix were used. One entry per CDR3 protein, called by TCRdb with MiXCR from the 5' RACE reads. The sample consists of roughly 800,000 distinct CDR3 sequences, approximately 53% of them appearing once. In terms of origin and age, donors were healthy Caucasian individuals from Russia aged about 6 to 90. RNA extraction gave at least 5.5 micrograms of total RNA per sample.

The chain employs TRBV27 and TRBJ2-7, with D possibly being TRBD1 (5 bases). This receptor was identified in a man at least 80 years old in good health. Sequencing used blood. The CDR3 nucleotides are TGTGCCAGCAGACCAGACAGCCCCTACGAGCAGTACTTC. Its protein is CASRPDSPYEQYF.